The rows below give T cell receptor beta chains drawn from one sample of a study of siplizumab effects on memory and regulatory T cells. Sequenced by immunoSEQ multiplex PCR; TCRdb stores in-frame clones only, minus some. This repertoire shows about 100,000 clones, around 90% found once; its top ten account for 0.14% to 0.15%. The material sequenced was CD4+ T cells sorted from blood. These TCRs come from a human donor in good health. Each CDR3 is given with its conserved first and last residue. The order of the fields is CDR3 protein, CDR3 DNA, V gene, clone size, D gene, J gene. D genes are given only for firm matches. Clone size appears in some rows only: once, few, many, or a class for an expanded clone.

CDR3aa: CASSFSGGEQFF
CDR3nt: TGTGCCAGCAGCTTTAGCGGGGGAGAGCAGTTCTTC
v_gene: TRBV11-1
abundance: -
d_gene: TRBD2
j_gene: TRBJ2-1

CDR3aa: CASSQDPTYRGGGGNEQFF
CDR3nt: TGTGCCAGCAGCCAAGACCCCACCTATCGGGGCGGGGGAGGCAATGAGCAGTTCTTC
v_gene: TRBV14
abundance: -
d_gene: TRBD2
j_gene: TRBJ2-1

CDR3aa: CASSSRGLAGAPTDTQYF
CDR3nt: TGTGCCAGCAGCTCACGGGGCCTAGCGGGGGCCCCCACAGATACGCAGTATTTT
v_gene: TRBV4-2
abundance: -
d_gene: TRBD2
j_gene: TRBJ2-3

CDR3aa: CASSIRGLTNEKLFF
CDR3nt: TGTGCCAGTAGTATCAGGGGGCTGACTAATGAAAAACTGTTTTTT
v_gene: TRBV19
abundance: -
d_gene: TRBD1
j_gene: TRBJ1-4

CDR3aa: CASSPQGADTQYF
CDR3nt: TGTGCCAGCAGCCCGCAGGGGGCAGATACGCAGTATTTT
v_gene: TRBV9
abundance: -
d_gene: TRBD1
j_gene: TRBJ2-3

CDR3aa: CATSRGARINTEAFF
CDR3nt: TGTGCCACCAGCAGAGGGGCCAGAATAAACACTGAAGCTTTCTTT
v_gene: TRBV15
abundance: once
d_gene: -
j_gene: TRBJ1-1

CDR3aa: CASSQDATVSEAFF
CDR3nt: TGTGCCAGCAGCCAAGACGCGACAGTGAGTGAAGCTTTCTTT
v_gene: TRBV4-2
abundance: -
d_gene: -
j_gene: TRBJ1-1

CDR3aa: CASSLNLVYEQYF
CDR3nt: TGTGCCAGCAGTTTAAATTTGGTCTACGAGCAGTACTTC
v_gene: TRBV28
abundance: -
d_gene: -
j_gene: TRBJ2-7

CDR3aa: CASSELGVSSYNSPLHF
CDR3nt: TGTGCCAGCAGTGAATTGGGGGTTAGCTCCTATAATTCACCCCTCCACTTT
v_gene: TRBV25-1
abundance: once
d_gene: -
j_gene: TRBJ1-6

CDR3aa: CAWSVLLGNYGYTF
CDR3nt: TGTGCCTGGAGTGTACTACTGGGGAACTATGGCTACACCTTC
v_gene: TRBV30
abundance: -
d_gene: -
j_gene: TRBJ1-2

CDR3aa: CASSMGTVSNQPQHF
CDR3nt: TGTGCCAGTAGTATGGGTACGGTTAGCAATCAGCCCCAGCATTTT
v_gene: TRBV19
abundance: -
d_gene: -
j_gene: TRBJ1-5

CDR3aa: CASRPRLERVPGELFF
CDR3nt: TGTGCCAGCAGACCTAGGCTGGAGCGGGTCCCCGGGGAGCTGTTTTTT
v_gene: TRBV2
abundance: -
d_gene: -
j_gene: TRBJ2-2

CDR3aa: CASSVGGGGEFREQYF
CDR3nt: TGTGCCAGCAGCGTAGGAGGAGGGGGCGAGTTCCGCGAGCAGTACTTC
v_gene: TRBV9
abundance: -
d_gene: -
j_gene: TRBJ2-7